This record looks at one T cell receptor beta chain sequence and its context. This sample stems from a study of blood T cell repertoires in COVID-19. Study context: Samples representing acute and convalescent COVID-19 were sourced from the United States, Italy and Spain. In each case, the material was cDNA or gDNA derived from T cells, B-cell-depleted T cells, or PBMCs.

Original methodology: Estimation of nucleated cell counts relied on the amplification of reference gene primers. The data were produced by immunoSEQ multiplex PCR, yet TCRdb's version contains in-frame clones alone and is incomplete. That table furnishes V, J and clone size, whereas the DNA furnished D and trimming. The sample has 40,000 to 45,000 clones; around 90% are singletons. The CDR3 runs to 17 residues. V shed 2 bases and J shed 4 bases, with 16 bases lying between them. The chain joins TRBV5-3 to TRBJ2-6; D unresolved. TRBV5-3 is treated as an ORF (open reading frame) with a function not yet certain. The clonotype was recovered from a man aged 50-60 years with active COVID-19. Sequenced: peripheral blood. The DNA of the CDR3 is TGTGCCAGAAGCTTTTCAGTAACCGTATCGGGGGCCAACGTCCTGACTTTC. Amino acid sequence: CARSFSVTVSGANVLTF.